One sample yielded the 29 T cell receptor beta chains listed below, sequenced in a study of cytomegalovirus exposure and HLA in healthy donors. PCR used 60 Vbeta primers and 13 Jbeta primers. Produced via immunoSEQ multiplex PCR; TCRdb's table is partial and in-frame only. Of some 250,000 clones listed, 82% are singletons. Input material: PBMCs. These receptors all stem from a woman in her 40s in good health and CMV-seropositive.

The V gene is TRBV6-1, the J gene TRBJ1-2; D unresolved. The CDR3 is made up of 12 amino acids. CDR1 and CDR2 (germline): MNHNS, SASEGT. The ends were cut back, 3 bases at V and 4 bases at J, with 6 bases in the middle. The CDR3 coding sequence is TGTGCCAGCAGTGAGGCAGTCTATGGCTACACCTTC. This codes for CASSEAVYGYTF.

The gene calls are TRBV6-5 and TRBJ2-3, with D possibly TRBD2 on 5 matching bases. In germline, CDR1 is MNHEY, CDR2 SVGAGI. V was clipped by 6 bases and J by 4 bases, with 11 bases between them. CDR3 length: 13 residues. The CDR3 DNA reads as TGTGCCAGCAGCCCCCTTAGCGCAGATACGCAGTATTTT. It yields the protein CASSPLSADTQYF.

As concerns this clone: Mismatch with germline at one junction end may stem from a read error. In DNA, the CDR3 is TGTTCCAGCAGCCGAGACTATCAGCCCCAGCATTTT. Protein product: CSSSRDYQPQHF. The rearrangement uses TRBV7-9 and TRBJ1-5; D gene unclear. This CDR3 is 12 amino acids long. Germline CDR1 and CDR2: SEHNR and FQNEAQ (reference sequence).

The CDR3 reads CASSIQAGSRIENIQYF. The CDR3 coding sequence is TGTGCCAGTAGTATTCAAGCGGGGAGTCGGATCGAAAACATTCAGTACTTC. This chain links TRBV19 with TRBJ2-4; 7 bases match TRBD2. V trimming: 3 bases; J trimming: 5 bases; junction bases outside the gene matches: 13. The germline V gene encodes CDR1 LNHDA and CDR2 SQIVND (reference sequence). CDR3 length: 17 residues.

The chain recombines TRBV10-3 with TRBJ1-3; D remains ambiguous. From germline, CDR1 is ENHRY and CDR2 SYGVKD. This CDR3 has 17 residues. Trimming pared 0 bases from V and 0 bases from J, leaving 12 bases between. Here the CDR3 reads CAISESRDGSSGNTIYF. The CDR3 DNA is TGTGCCATCAGTGAGTCTAGGGATGGGAGCTCTGGAAACACCATATATTTT.

The chain uses TRBV6-5 and TRBJ2-3; 9 bases agree with TRBD2. J gave up 4 bases and V 5 bases, and 4 bases lay outside the gene matches. The CDR3 spans 14 residues. Germline V CDR1 and CDR2: MNHEY, SVGAGI. The CDR3 here is CASSRGGGADTQYF. CDR3 sequence (DNA): TGTGCCAGCAGTCGCGGGGGGGGTGCAGATACGCAGTATTTT.

In nucleotides, the CDR3 is TGCGCCAGCAGCTGCGCCGGAGGGTTTAGCACCGGGGAGCTGTTTTTT. Translating gives CASSCAGGFSTGELFF. The gene calls are TRBV5-1 and TRBJ2-2; D possibly corresponds to TRBD2 (6 bases). The germline V and J ends were trimmed by 3 bases and 4 bases, with 16 bases remaining between them. This CDR3 is 16 amino acids long. The germline CDR1 and CDR2 sequences are SGHRS and YFSETQ.

This clone showed up just a few times. The CDR3 is CSATGGRGTNEKLFF. CDR3 DNA: TGCAGCGCTACCGGGGGGCGCGGGACTAATGAAAAACTGTTTTTT. This chain connects TRBV29-1 to TRBJ1-4; possibly TRBD1 for D (6 bases). Trimming removed 7 bases at V and 2 bases at J, with 17 bases between. The CDR3 is 15 residues long. The germline gives CDR1 SQVTM, CDR2 ANQGSEA.

This clone was seen once. This chain connects TRBV6-4 to TRBJ2-3; D not certain. CDR3 length: 15 residues. The germline V gene has CDR1 MRHNA and CDR2 SNTAGT. V dropped 5 bases and J dropped 0 bases, with 12 bases sitting between them. DNA of the CDR3: TGTGCCAGCAGTCCTGAGCGAACTAGCACAGATACGCAGTATTTT. Translated, it gives CASSPERTSTDTQYF.

This clone was seen once. The chain couples TRBV5-1 to TRBJ2-5, with D maybe TRBD2 (5 bases). Germline assignment: CDR1 SGHRS and CDR2 YFSETQ. V was pared by 0 bases and J by 11 bases, with 11 bases between. CDR3 length: 12 residues. CDR3 sequence: CASSLGGREQYF. In DNA, the CDR3 is TGCGCCAGCAGCTTGGGAGGGAGAGAGCAGTACTTC.

The chain couples TRBV19 to TRBJ2-2; D unresolved. The germline V gene encodes CDR1 LNHDA and CDR2 SQIVND (reference sequence). CDR3 length: 15 residues. Trimming took 10 bases from V and 4 from J, leaving 19 bases between them. CDR3 loop: CATQNRVSRTGELFF. DNA of the CDR3: TGTGCCACTCAAAATCGGGTCAGCCGCACCGGGGAGCTGTTTTTT.

The chain couples TRBV27 to TRBJ2-1; 7 bases match TRBD1. Germline CDR1 MNHEY, CDR2 SMNVEV (reference sequence). CDR3 length equals 15 residues. The V segment lost 5 bases and the J segment 5 bases; nucleotides outside the gene matches: 9. CDR3 region: CASSSVSTGNNEQFF. As DNA, the CDR3 is TGTGCCAGCAGTAGCGTGTCGACAGGGAACAATGAGCAGTTCTTC.

This chain joins TRBV5-4 and TRBJ2-4; 8 bases align to TRBD2. With V trimmed by 1 base and J by 10 bases, 7 bases remained unmatched. Germline assignment: CDR1 SGHNT and CDR2 YYREEE (reference sequence). This CDR3 contains 14 residues. In DNA, the CDR3 is TGTGCCAGCAGCTTGTCGGGGGGGTCCACGATTCAGTACTTC. Protein: CASSLSGGSTIQYF.

The chain joins TRBV29-1 to TRBJ1-2, with TRBD1 as a possible D gene (6 bases). Germline assignment: CDR1 SQVTM and CDR2 ANQGSEA. Trimming took off 7 bases at V and 8 bases at J, with 20 bases between the two ends. CDR3 length: 13 residues. As DNA, the CDR3 is TGCAGCGCCGCGTATGGGGGGGCAGGGGGCTACACCTTC. This translates into CSAAYGGAGGYTF.

This clone was found once. The chain is built from TRBV7-9 and TRBJ2-7; possible D gene TRBD2, 5 bases. The V end lost 4 bases, the J end lost 5 bases, and 9 bases lay between the germline ends. Germline V lookup: CDR1 SEHNR, CDR2 FQNEAQ (reference sequence). The CDR3 totals 12 residues. The CDR3 DNA follows: TGTGCCAGCAGCTCGGGGATCCACGAGCAGTACTTC. This codes for CASSSGIHEQYF.

Comments on this clone: A junction end diverges from the germline sequence, so it may reflect a read error. The chain links TRBV7-9 to TRBJ2-5; weak D call: TRBD1 (5 bases). The V gene's germline CDR1 is SEHNR and CDR2 FQNEAQ (reference sequence). This CDR3 has 14 residues. The CDR3 is CSSSVTASQETQYF. CDR3 bases: TGTTCCAGCAGCGTGACAGCTTCCCAAGAGACCCAGTACTTC.

The J gene is TRBJ2-2, the V gene TRBV7-9; D is unclear. V shed 5 bases and J shed 5 bases, with 6 bases lying between them. CDR3 length: 12 residues. Germline values: CDR1 SEHNR, CDR2 FQNEAQ (reference sequence). CDR3 DNA: TGTGCCAGCAGCCCCCCAACCGGGGAGCTGTTTTTT. This sequence encodes CASSPPTGELFF. The variable domain in full, completed from reference TRBV7-9 and TRBJ2-2, reads DTGVSQNPRHKITKRGQNVTFRCDPISEHNRLYWYRQTLGQGPEFLTYFQNEAQLEKSRLLSDRFSAERPKGSFSTLEIQRTEQGDSAMYLCASSPPTGELFFGEGSRLTVL.

The chain combines TRBV7-9 with TRBJ1-2, with 7 bases identical to TRBD1. CDR1 SEHNR and CDR2 FQNEAQ come from the germline V gene (reference sequence). The CDR3 is 13 amino acids. V lost 1 base, J lost 4 bases, and 0 bases stayed unmatched. The CDR3 coding sequence is TGTGCCAGCAGCTTAGGGGACAGCTATGGCTACACCTTC. It yields the protein CASSLGDSYGYTF.

This clone came up once. The V call is TRBV6-4, the J call TRBJ2-1; 8 bases fit TRBD1. V shed 4 bases and J 2 bases; nucleotides not matched to a gene: 13. Germline V lookup: CDR1 MRHNA, CDR2 SNTAGT. The CDR3 has 18 residues. CDR3 protein: CASSASGQGMGAYNEQFF. CDR3 nucleotides: TGTGCCAGCAGTGCCTCCGGACAGGGAATGGGGGCCTACAATGAGCAGTTCTTC.

This sequence joins TRBV19 and TRBJ2-7, with 9 bases lining up with TRBD2. There are 17 residues in the CDR3. Unmatched junction bases numbered 15, after V lost 6 bases and J lost 3 bases. Germline V lookup: CDR1 LNHDA, CDR2 SQIVND (reference sequence). CDR3 amino acids: CASSKPPLAGIDYEQYF. The CDR3 DNA follows: TGTGCCAGTAGCAAACCCCCCCTAGCGGGGATCGACTACGAGCAGTACTTC.

The chain has TRBV4-1 and TRBJ2-7, with 11 bases aligning to TRBD2. CDR3 length equals 15 residues. The germline CDR1 and CDR2 sequences are MGHRA and YSYEKL. The J segment lost 3 bases and the V segment lost 3 bases, leaving 4 bases of the junction unmatched. CDR3 region: CASSQASGRNYEQYF. CDR3 nucleotide sequence: TGCGCCAGCAGCCAGGCTAGCGGGAGGAACTACGAGCAGTACTTC.

This CDR3 reads CASSLVQEKLFF. CDR3 bases: TGTGCCAGCAGCTTAGTTCAGGAAAAACTGTTTTTT. This chain links TRBV7-8 with TRBJ1-4; no definite D call. The CDR3 totals 12 residues. Germline V lookup: CDR1 SGHVS, CDR2 FQNEAQ. Trimming left V 1 base short and J 8 bases short, with 5 bases between.

The chain carries TRBV5-1 and TRBJ1-2, with D unclear. Germline V CDR1 and CDR2: SGHRS, YFSETQ. Trimming shortened V by 3 bases and J by 8 bases, and 11 bases separated the two germline ends. The CDR3 sequence is 12 residues long. The CDR3: CASSYDKGGYTF. CDR3 bases: TGCGCCAGCAGCTACGACAAAGGCGGCTACACCTTC.

This clone was seen a handful of times. This rearrangement joins TRBV4-2 to TRBJ2-1; D unclear. The CDR3 totals 12 residues. V lost 11 bases and J 6 bases, leaving 14 bases between the germline ends. Germline V gene data show CDR1 as LGHNA and CDR2 as YNFKEQ. CDR3: CAVAISSNEQFF. Here the CDR3 DNA reads TGTGCCGTCGCGATAAGTAGCAATGAGCAGTTCTTC.

This rearrangement joins TRBV7-6 to TRBJ2-1; 14 bases agree with TRBD2. The germline V gene has CDR1 SGHVS and CDR2 FNYEAQ. There are 18 residues in the CDR3. V dropped 4 bases and J dropped 9; count of bases not matched to a gene: 14. The CDR3 DNA sequence: TGTGCCAGCAGCTCACAACGGGGTGGGACTAGCGGGAGAAGTGAGCAGTTCTTC. Translating it yields CASSSQRGGTSGRSEQFF. The full variable domain, rest sourced from reference TRBV7-6 and TRBJ2-1, is GAGVSQSPRYKVTKRGQDVALRCDPISGHVSLYWYRQALGQGPEFLTYFNYEAQQDKSGLPNDRFSAERPEGSISTLTIQRTEQRDSAMYRCASSSQRGGTSGRSEQFFGPGTRLTVL.

A remark on this clone: One end of the junction is discordant with germline, which a read error may explain. This sequence joins TRBV7-8 and TRBJ1-4, with 10 bases matching TRBD1. Germline values: CDR1 SGHVS, CDR2 FQNEAQ. This CDR3 is 16 amino acids long. This CDR3 reads CASSRRDRGRNEELFF. The CDR3 nucleotides are TGTGCCAGCAGCCGCCGGGACAGGGGCAGGAATGAAGAACTGTTTTTT.

The table lists this clone with a few counts. The chain has TRBV4-3 and TRBJ2-7; TRBD2 aligns across 8 bases. Trimming cost V 1 base and J 2 bases; bases outside gene matches: 10. CDR1 is LGHNA and CDR2 is YSLEER in the germline V gene. This CDR3 comprises 17 residues. The CDR3 DNA is TGCGCCAGCAGCCAAGGGCGGGGAGCGGGGGAAACCTACGAGCAGTACTTC. Protein product: CASSQGRGAGETYEQYF.

This clone was detected only a few times. The chain joins TRBV11-3 to TRBJ2-7; possibly TRBD1 for D (5 bases). The CDR3 runs 13 residues. Trimming pared 0 bases from V and 3 bases from J, leaving 6 bases between. Looked up from germline, CDR1 is SGHNT and CDR2 is YENEEA. The CDR3 is CASSLDRDYEQYF. DNA of the CDR3: TGTGCCAGCAGCTTAGACAGGGACTACGAGCAGTACTTC.

The rearrangement links TRBV18 to TRBJ2-4, with 7 bases aligning to TRBD1. Germline V CDR1 and CDR2: KGHSH, LQKENI. The CDR3 is 14 amino acids. With V trimmed by 8 bases and J by 0 bases, 4 bases remained unmatched. Written as DNA, the CDR3 is TGTGCCAGCAGGGGACAGCTAGCCAAAAACATTCAGTACTTC. Translating gives CASRGQLAKNIQYF.